A selection of T cell receptor beta chains follows, all from one sample in a study of Graves' ophthalmopathy and Graves' hyperthyroidism. Via MiXCR, TCRdb re-called the multiplex PCR reads, giving one row per CDR3 protein. The repertoire includes some 210,000 distinct CDR3 sequences, 25% to 30% of them detected once, and 8.5% to 9.5% sits in the top ten. Material: peripheral blood. These TCRs come from a man in his forties or fifties with Graves' ophthalmopathy. CDR3s include the opening cysteine and the closing phenylalanine or tryptophan. A D gene is named only where the DNA matches it firmly. Clone size is not always given. Where it is, it says once, few, many or a class for expanded clones.

J | D | V | size | length | CDR3 | DNA
TRBJ2-7 | - | TRBV11-2 | few | 12 | CASSPPWSEQYF | TGTGCCAGCAGCCCCCCATGGAGCGAGCAGTACTTC
TRBJ2-5 | - | TRBV12-3/TRBV12-4 | many | 15 | CASSTRARGKETQYF | TGTGCCAGCAGCACCCGAGCCAGGGGAAAAGAGACCCAGTACTTC
TRBJ2-5 | - | TRBV6-1 | many | 12 | CASRTGLETQYF | TGTGCCAGCAGAACAGGGTTAGAGACCCAGTACTTC
TRBJ2-7 | TRBD1 | TRBV28 | many | 15 | CASSLDRDFYYEQYF | TGTGCCAGCAGCCTGGACAGGGATTTTTACTACGAGCAGTACTTC
TRBJ2-7 | TRBD2 | TRBV20-1 | many | 13 | CSASGLDPYEQYF | TGCAGTGCTAGTGGACTAGATCCCTACGAGCAGTACTTC
TRBJ2-4 | TRBD1 | TRBV9 | many | 14 | CASSVEGQGDIQYF | TGTGCCAGCAGCGTAGAGGGACAGGGGGACATTCAGTACTTC
TRBJ1-5 | - | TRBV7-8 | many | 16 | CASSLARAISHQPQHF | TGTGCCAGCAGCTTAGCGCGAGCCATATCTCATCAGCCCCAGCATTTT
TRBJ2-7 | TRBD1 | TRBV15 | - | 15 | CATSRDRGQSYEQYF | TGTGCCACCAGCAGAGATCGGGGACAGAGCTACGAGCAGTACTTC
TRBJ2-7 | TRBD1 | TRBV4-1 | many | 13 | CASSQGQGLEQYF | TGCGCCAGCAGCCAAGGACAGGGGCTCGAGCAGTACTTC
TRBJ1-1 | - | TRBV28 | many | 17 | CASSPLLGSGRNTEAFF | TGTGCCAGCAGTCCCCTCCTGGGTAGTGGGCGGAACACTGAAGCTTTCTTT
TRBJ2-5 | - | TRBV9 | many | 17 | CASSVSVGRGGQETQYF | TGTGCCAGCAGCGTTTCGGTAGGCAGGGGAGGACAAGAGACCCAGTACTTC
TRBJ1-1 | - | TRBV6-1 | many | 12 | CASKQENGEAFF | TGTGCCAGCAAACAAGAGAACGGTGAAGCTTTCTTT
TRBJ2-2 | - | TRBV10-3 | many | 11 | CAISAPGELFF | TGTGCCATCAGCGCTCCGGGGGAGCTGTTTTTT
TRBJ1-1 | - | TRBV12-3/TRBV12-4 | many | 13 | CASRKNRDTEAFF | TGTGCCAGCAGGAAAAACAGGGACACTGAAGCTTTCTTT
TRBJ1-2 | - | TRBV6-5 | many | 15 | CASSYSSGSRYGYTF | TGTGCCAGCAGTTACTCGTCGGGGTCGCGCTATGGCTACACCTTC
TRBJ1-4 | - | TRBV30 | many | 11 | CAWSVSEKLFF | TGTGCCTGGAGTGTATCTGAAAAACTGTTTTTT
TRBJ1-6 | TRBD1 | TRBV6-4 | - | 16 | CASSRDRVVYNSPLHF | TGTGCCAGCAGTAGGGACAGGGTGGTCTATAATTCACCCCTCCACTTT
TRBJ1-1 | TRBD1 | TRBV6-2/TRBV6-3 | - | 18 | CASTKTAGTATMNTEAFF | TGTGCCAGCACTAAAACGGCCGGGACAGCAACTATGAACACTGAAGCTTTCTTT
TRBJ2-7 | TRBD1 | TRBV2 | - | 12 | CASGKDRREQYF | TGTGCCAGCGGAAAGGACAGGAGGGAGCAGTACTTC
TRBJ2-2 | - | TRBV27 | many | 15 | CASSSDPSRSGELFF | TGTGCCAGCAGTTCCGATCCTTCTAGGTCCGGGGAGCTGTTTTTT
TRBJ2-5 | - | TRBV12-3/TRBV12-4 | - | 14 | CASSYTTRQETQYF | TGTGCCAGCAGTTATACGACAAGACAAGAGACCCAGTACTTC
TRBJ2-5 | - | TRBV30 | - | 14 | CAWSDPGSEETQYF | TGTGCCTGGAGTGACCCGGGAAGTGAGGAGACCCAGTACTTC
TRBJ1-6 | - | TRBV28 | - | 15 | CASSTPRRGGAPLHF | TGTGCCAGCAGTACCCCCCGCAGGGGCGGGGCACCCCTCCACTTT